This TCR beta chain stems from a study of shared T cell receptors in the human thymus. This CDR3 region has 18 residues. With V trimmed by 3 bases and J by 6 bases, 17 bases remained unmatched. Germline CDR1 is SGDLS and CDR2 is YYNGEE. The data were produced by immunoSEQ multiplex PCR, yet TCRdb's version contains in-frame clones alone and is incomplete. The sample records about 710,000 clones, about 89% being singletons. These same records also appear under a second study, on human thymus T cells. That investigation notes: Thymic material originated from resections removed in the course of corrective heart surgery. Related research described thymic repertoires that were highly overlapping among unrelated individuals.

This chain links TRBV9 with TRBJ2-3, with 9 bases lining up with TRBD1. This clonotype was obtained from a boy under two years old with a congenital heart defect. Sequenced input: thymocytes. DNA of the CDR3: TGTGCCAGCAGCGCACACCGGCGGGGGACAGGGAATCTGGATACGCAGTATTTT. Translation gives CASSAHRRGTGNLDTQYF.